This is a list of T cell receptor beta chains from one sample in a study of blood T cell repertoires in COVID-19. The assay was immunoSEQ multiplex PCR, and TCRdb's table has in-frame clones only and misses some. The sample has roughly 140,000 clones, about four fifths seen once. Sequences were obtained from peripheral blood. The receptors derive from a human donor with acute or convalescent COVID-19. The donor label of this sample is uncertain. The conserved cysteine and the conserved F or W are not part of the CDR3 here.

V,J,CDR3
TRBV27,TRBJ2-2,ASSFFQGVTTGELF
TRBV14,TRBJ2-7,ASSLGYYEQY
TRBV3-1/TRBV3-2,TRBJ2-7,ASSLMTGKKGEQY
TRBV5-4,TRBJ2-2,ASSSPRTGFTGELF
TRBV6-2/TRBV6-3,TRBJ1-6,ASSYSPRGGSPLH
TRBV6-2/TRBV6-3,TRBJ1-1,ASSRQANTEAF
TRBV20-1,TRBJ1-2,SASIGGYGYT
TRBV4-1,TRBJ2-1,ASSPSGGVGSYNEQF
TRBV18,TRBJ2-3,ASSPVAGTGDTQY
TRBV6-1,TRBJ1-1,ASSEKLETEAF
TRBV5-1,TRBJ1-1,ASSPLSNTEAF
TRBV15,TRBJ1-4,ATSREAAMVEKLF
TRBV24-1,TRBJ1-2,ATSEGPGQGLPYGYT
TRBV14,NA,ASSSGTGDRTQY
TRBV9,TRBJ2-3,ASSVEGASTDTQY
TRBV7-6,TRBJ1-1,ASSLWGRGMNTEAF
TRBV10-3,TRBJ1-1,AISAGKTEAF
TRBV12-3/TRBV12-4,TRBJ2-1,ASSLVPYSEQF
TRBV5-1,TRBJ2-5,ASSTQTGEETQY
TRBV7-2,TRBJ1-1,ASSLDLWRGLKVEAF
TRBV5-5,TRBJ1-5,ASSVAGGDQPQH
TRBV6-6,TRBJ1-1,ASSYSRGNTEAF
TRBV18,TRBJ1-2,ASSPETGNYGYT
TRBV27,TRBJ1-5,ASSLRGQGRSNQPQH
TRBV19,TRBJ2-2,ASSRVGGTGELF
TRBV4-2,TRBJ2-7,ASSQDWTYEQY